These 27 T cell receptor beta chains share one sample of origin, sequenced in a study of cytomegalovirus exposure and HLA in healthy donors. The primer mix had 60 Vbeta and 13 Jbeta primers. Generated by immunoSEQ multiplex PCR, the TCRdb table keeps only in-frame clones and is missing some. The table lists about 160,000 clones. Sequenced: PBMCs. These receptors originate from a man aged 25 to 45 in good health and CMV-seronegative.

The chain has TRBV29-1 and TRBJ2-3, with D tentatively TRBD1 (6 bases). V dropped 4 bases and J dropped 5 bases, with 13 bases sitting between them. Germline assignment: CDR1 SQVTM and CDR2 ANQGSEA. The CDR3 consists of 13 residues. CDR3 amino acids: CSVGQDGRDTQYF. CDR3 in DNA: TGCAGCGTTGGACAGGACGGAAGAGATACGCAGTATTTT.

The J gene is TRBJ2-7, the V gene TRBV29-1; TRBD1 matches at 7 bases. CDR1 is SQVTM and CDR2 is ANQGSEA in the germline V gene. Trimming cost V 7 bases and J 6 bases; bases outside gene matches: 12. This CDR3 has 13 residues. The CDR3 reads CSGPRQGNSEQYF. DNA of the CDR3: TGCAGCGGCCCAAGACAGGGAAATTCCGAGCAGTACTTC.

This chain uses TRBV2 with TRBJ2-1; TRBD2 is a possible D gene (6 bases). The V end was cut by 6 bases, the J end by 0 bases, with 18 bases between. CDR1 is SNHLY, CDR2 FYNNEI, per germline. This CDR3 has 17 amino acids. CDR3 region: CASRPSSDPSSYNEQFF. For the CDR3, the DNA is TGTGCCAGCAGGCCCTCTAGCGATCCAAGCTCCTACAATGAGCAGTTCTTC.

The rearrangement joins TRBV7-7 to TRBJ2-1; 7 nucleotides match TRBD1. The CDR3 has 16 residues. From germline, CDR1 is SSHAT and CDR2 FNYEAQ (reference sequence). The V gene end was trimmed by 2 bases and the J gene end by 0 bases; junction bases not matched to a gene: 4. The CDR3 spells CASSLSDRSSYNEQFF. For the CDR3, the DNA is TGTGCCAGCAGCTTATCGGACAGGAGCTCCTACAATGAGCAGTTCTTC.

The chain couples TRBV6-1 to TRBJ1-1; tentatively, D is TRBD1 (6 bases). The CDR3 totals 14 residues. Per germline, CDR1 MNHNS and CDR2 SASEGT. V lost 9 bases, J lost 4 bases, and 18 bases lay in between. The CDR3: CASPRGGPGTEAFF. The CDR3 nucleotides read TGTGCCAGTCCCCGGGGGGGGCCGGGCACTGAAGCTTTCTTT.

The CDR3 sequence: CASSLGHRNTEAFF. In DNA, the CDR3 is TGTGCCAGCAGCTTAGGACATCGGAACACTGAAGCTTTCTTT. This chain joins TRBV7-9 and TRBJ1-1; D not certain. V was pared by 1 base and J by 1 base, with 7 bases between. In germline, CDR1 is SEHNR, CDR2 FQNEAQ (reference sequence). The length of the CDR3 is 14 residues.

For the CDR3, the DNA is TGCGCCAGCAGTGAACAGGGGCAGTCGTTCTATGGCTACACCTTC. This sequence encodes CASSEQGQSFYGYTF. V is TRBV10-2 and J is TRBJ1-2; TRBD1 agrees at 7 bases. V dropped 3 bases and J dropped 4; count of bases not matched to a gene: 8. CDR3 size: 15 residues. Germline V CDR1 and CDR2: WSHSY, SAAADI.

The chain has TRBV11-3 and TRBJ1-1, with D perhaps matching TRBD1 (5 bases). The germline gives CDR1 SGHNT, CDR2 YENEEA. The CDR3 runs 19 residues. Deletions cut 5 bases from V and 0 bases from J, with 25 bases between. As DNA, the CDR3 is TGTGCCAGCAGCCATTATTTTCTCGGGAGGGGAGGAATGAACACTGAAGCTTTCTTT. This sequence encodes CASSHYFLGRGGMNTEAFF.

The genes are TRBV5-6 and TRBJ1-5; 8 bases are shared with TRBD1. Germline CDR1 reads SGHDT; CDR2 reads YYEEEE. CDR3 length: 15 residues. The ends lost 4 bases at V and 6 bases at J; junction bases unmatched: 9. The CDR3: CASSRSTGGFQPQHF. The CDR3 DNA follows: TGTGCCAGCAGCCGGTCTACAGGGGGATTTCAGCCCCAGCATTTT.

This chain joins TRBV4-3 and TRBJ2-3, with a possible D match to TRBD2 (6 bases). With 4 bases removed from V and 0 bases from J, the gap between germline ends came to 11 bases. The CDR3 is 15 amino acids. Per the germline V gene, CDR1 is LGHNA and CDR2 is YSLEER. CDR3 nucleotide sequence: TGCGCCAGCAGCCCTCGCGGGGCGAGCACAGATACGCAGTATTTT. It yields the protein CASSPRGASTDTQYF.

The rearrangement uses TRBV28 and TRBJ2-1; the match to TRBD2 covers 11 bases. The J segment lost 4 bases and the V segment lost 8 bases, leaving 10 bases of the junction unmatched. From germline, CDR1 is MDHEN and CDR2 SYDVKM. The CDR3 sequence is 16 residues long. The CDR3 DNA follows: TGTGCCAGCGGTGGGGGACTAGCGGCCGGATACAATGAGCAGTTCTTC. Its translation: CASGGGLAAGYNEQFF.

This rearrangement joins TRBV5-6 to TRBJ1-1, with a weak D call TRBD1 (6 bases). The length of the CDR3 is 14 residues. Trimming pared 4 bases from V and 1 base from J, leaving 11 bases between. Germline-derived CDR1 and CDR2 are SGHDT and YYEEEE. The CDR3 nucleotides read TGTGCCAGCAGCGCTTCAGGGGCGAACACTGAAGCTTTCTTT. Its protein is CASSASGANTEAFF.

This sequence joins TRBV19 and TRBJ1-5; 8 nucleotides agree with TRBD1. V lost 4 bases and J lost 2; bases outside the gene matches: 1. CDR3 length: 14 amino acids. Per germline, CDR1 LNHDA and CDR2 SQIVND (reference sequence). The CDR3 protein is CASSKTGGNQPQHF. The CDR3 DNA follows: TGTGCCAGTAGTAAGACAGGGGGCAATCAGCCCCAGCATTTT.

The V and J genes are TRBV11-2 and TRBJ2-5; D not resolved. This CDR3 region has 15 residues. The germline CDR1 and CDR2 sequences are SGHAT and FQNNGV. V was trimmed by 3 bases and J by 1 base, leaving 12 bases between them. The CDR3 coding sequence is TGTGCCAGCAGCTTCCTCGCTCAGGTCCAAGAGACCCAGTACTTC. This gives the protein CASSFLAQVQETQYF.

The chain carries TRBV27 and TRBJ2-7; 7 nucleotides match TRBD2. Germline V lookup: CDR1 MNHEY, CDR2 SMNVEV (reference sequence). V was pared by 2 bases and J by 3 bases, with 7 bases of the junction left unmatched. This CDR3 has 15 amino acids. The CDR3 sequence: CASSLEPAGIYEQYF. In DNA form, the CDR3 reads TGTGCCAGCAGTTTAGAACCAGCGGGGATCTACGAGCAGTACTTC.

V is TRBV19 and J is TRBJ2-7; possibly TRBD2 for D (6 bases). Looked up from germline, CDR1 is LNHDA and CDR2 is SQIVND (reference sequence). This CDR3 contains 13 residues. V dropped 4 bases and J dropped 5 bases, with 12 bases sitting between them. In nucleotides, the CDR3 is TGTGCCAGTAGTAGCGGGACTCTCGACGAGCAGTACTTC. This sequence encodes CASSSGTLDEQYF.

The J gene is TRBJ2-1, the V gene TRBV6-4; perhaps TRBD1 as D (7 bases). The germline V gene has CDR1 MRHNA and CDR2 SNTAGT. This CDR3 has 12 amino acids. The ends were cut back, 6 bases at V and 8 bases at J, with 11 bases in the middle. The CDR3 reads CASSARGDEQFF. The CDR3 DNA follows: TGTGCCAGCAGCGCCAGGGGGGATGAGCAGTTCTTC.

The J gene is TRBJ2-7, the V gene TRBV7-9, with 7 bases matching TRBD2. The CDR3 consists of 15 residues. V shed 2 bases and J 6 bases; nucleotides not matched to a gene: 10. Per germline, CDR1 SEHNR and CDR2 FQNEAQ (reference sequence). CDR3 DNA sequence: TGTGCCAGCAGCTTAACGGGAGGCAGGAGGGGCGAGCAGTACTTC. Its protein product is CASSLTGGRRGEQYF. Full variable domain (outside the CDR3, taken from reference TRBV7-9 and TRBJ2-7): DTGVSQNPRHKITKRGQNVTFRCDPISEHNRLYWYRQTLGQGPEFLTYFQNEAQLEKSRLLSDRFSAERPKGSFSTLEIQRTEQGDSAMYLCASSLTGGRRGEQYFGPGTRLTVT.

The chain links TRBV19 to TRBJ1-2; 9 bases agree with TRBD1. J gave up 4 bases and V 5 bases, and 8 bases lay outside the gene matches. The CDR3 runs 15 residues. Germline V gene sequence: CDR1 LNHDA, CDR2 SQIVND (reference sequence). In DNA form, the CDR3 reads TGTGCCAGTAGTGTAGCCGGGACAGGGTTCTATGGCTACACCTTC. It is translated as CASSVAGTGFYGYTF.

V usage is TRBV5-1 and J usage is TRBJ2-7; 13 nucleotides align to TRBD2. Losses at the gene ends were 5 bases for V and 4 bases for J; bases not matched to a gene: 6. Germline V lookup: CDR1 SGHRS, CDR2 YFSETQ. The CDR3 runs 15 residues. Here the CDR3 reads CASRQGLAGPYEQYF. CDR3 bases: TGCGCCAGCAGGCAGGGACTAGCGGGACCATACGAGCAGTACTTC.

The chain carries TRBV28 and TRBJ2-7, with 14 nucleotides matching TRBD2. The length of the CDR3 is 15 residues. Losses at the gene ends were 6 bases for V and 6 bases for J; bases not matched to a gene: 7. The germline V gene encodes CDR1 MDHEN and CDR2 SYDVKM. CDR3 in DNA: TGTGCCAGCAGCTTGGGACTAGCGGGAGTTATCGAGCAGTACTTC. This codes for CASSLGLAGVIEQYF.

The chain links TRBV2 to TRBJ1-4; TRBD1 is a possible D gene (6 bases). CDR1 is SNHLY and CDR2 is FYNNEI in the germline V gene. Between the trimmed V and J ends, which lost 11 bases and 5 bases, there was a span of 15 bases. This CDR3 contains 13 residues. The CDR3 loop is CASSDRPNEKLFF. The CDR3 DNA reads TGTGCCTCTTCGGACAGACCCAATGAAAAACTGTTTTTT.

The chain uses TRBV7-3 and TRBJ2-2; possibly TRBD1 for D (6 bases). This CDR3 is built from 17 residues. Germline loops: CDR1 SGHTA, CDR2 FQGTGA. The V and J ends lost 4 bases and 3 bases respectively, with 18 bases between them. The CDR3 loop is CASSSTAGDPDTGELFF. The CDR3 DNA follows: TGTGCCAGCAGCTCGACGGCAGGGGACCCCGACACCGGGGAGCTGTTTTTT. Complete variable domain (other parts from reference TRBV7-3 and TRBJ2-2): GAGVSQTPSNKVTEKGKYVELRCDPISGHTALYWYRQSLGQGPEFLIYFQGTGAADDSGLPNDRFFAVRPEGSVSTLKIQRTERGDSAVYLCASSSTAGDPDTGELFFGEGSRLTVL.

The chain is built from TRBV29-1 and TRBJ1-2; maybe TRBD1 (6 bases). V lost 0 bases and J lost 7, with 15 bases in between. This CDR3 is 14 amino acids long. Per the germline V gene, CDR1 is SQVTM and CDR2 is ANQGSEA. The CDR3, as DNA: TGCAGCGTTGAAGACCAGAACAGGGAGGGTGGCTACACCTTC. It encodes CSVEDQNREGGYTF.

The V and J genes are TRBV5-6 and TRBJ2-3, with TRBD1 matching over 7 bases. CDR1 is SGHDT and CDR2 is YYEEEE in the germline V gene. The junction had 7 bases not matched to a gene; V was cut back by 3 bases and J by 9 bases. This CDR3 comprises 13 residues. CDR3 residues: CASSSGMTGTQYF. In DNA, the CDR3 is TGTGCCAGCAGCTCCGGGATGACAGGGACGCAGTATTTT.

The chain recombines TRBV5-1 with TRBJ2-3, with D tentatively TRBD1 (6 bases). The CDR3 spans 15 residues. The V gene lost 3 bases and the J gene lost 6 bases, with 17 bases spanning the gap. Germline V gives CDR1 SGHRS, CDR2 YFSETQ. CDR3 coding DNA: TGCGCCAGCAGCTCGCTAGGGACACCAGAGGATACGCAGTATTTT. Protein: CASSSLGTPEDTQYF.

CDR3 amino acids: CASSPDRGETQYF. CDR3 DNA sequence: TGTGCCAGCAGCCCTGACAGGGGAGAGACCCAGTACTTC. The J gene is TRBJ2-5, the V gene TRBV4-2, with 8 bases identical to TRBD1. The CDR3 contains 13 residues. V lost 4 bases, J lost 4 bases, and 2 bases stayed unmatched. CDR1 and CDR2 from the germline V gene are LGHNA and YNFKEQ.